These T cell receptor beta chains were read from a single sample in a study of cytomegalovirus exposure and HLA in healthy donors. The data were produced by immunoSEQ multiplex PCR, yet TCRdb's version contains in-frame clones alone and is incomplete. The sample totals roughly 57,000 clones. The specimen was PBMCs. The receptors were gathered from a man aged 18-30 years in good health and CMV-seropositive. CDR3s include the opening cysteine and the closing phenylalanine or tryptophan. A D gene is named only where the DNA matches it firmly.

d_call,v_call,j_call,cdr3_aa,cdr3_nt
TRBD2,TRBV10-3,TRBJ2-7,CAITAAGTYEQYF,TGTGCCATCACGGCAGCGGGAACCTACGAGCAGTACTTC
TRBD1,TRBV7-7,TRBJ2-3,CASSPGGADTQYF,TGTGCTAGCAGCCCAGGGGGAGCAGATACGCAGTATTTT
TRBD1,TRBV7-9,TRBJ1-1,CASSPRGQGPAGTEAFF,TGTGCCAGCAGCCCGCGGGGACAGGGGCCTGCGGGCACTGAAGCTTTCTTT
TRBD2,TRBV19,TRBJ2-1,CASSAGAGDVGEQFF,TGTGCCAGTAGTGCCGGGGCGGGAGATGTAGGTGAGCAGTTCTTC
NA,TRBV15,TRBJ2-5,CATSTGRTGDHQETQYF,TGTGCCACCAGCACGGGGAGGACCGGGGATCATCAAGAGACCCAGTACTTC
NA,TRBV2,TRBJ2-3,CASSIFPNTDTQYF,TGTGCCAGCAGTATTTTTCCCAACACAGATACGCAGTATTTT
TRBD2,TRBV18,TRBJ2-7,CASSPPSGRYEQYF,TGTGCCAGCTCACCCCCTAGCGGGAGATACGAGCAGTACTTC
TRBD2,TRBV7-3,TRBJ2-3,CASSPDMGRATDTQYF,TGTGCCAGCAGTCCCGATATGGGGAGGGCCACAGATACGCAGTATTTT
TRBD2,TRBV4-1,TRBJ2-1,CASSRQRESSYNEQFF,TGCGCCAGCAGTCGCCAGCGGGAGAGCTCCTACAATGAGCAGTTCTTC
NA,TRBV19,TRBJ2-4,CASNPGAKNIQYF,TGTGCCAGTAATCCGGGAGCCAAAAACATTCAGTACTTC
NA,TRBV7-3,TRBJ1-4,CASSLNRGEKLFF,TGTGCCAGCAGCTTAAATAGGGGTGAAAAACTGTTTTTT
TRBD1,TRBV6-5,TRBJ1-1,CASSPQGARTEAFF,TGTGCCAGCAGTCCGCAGGGGGCAAGGACTGAAGCTTTCTTT
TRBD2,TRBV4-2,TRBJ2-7,CASSQEGPGLAAYEQYF,TGTGCCAGCAGCCAAGAAGGTCCGGGACTAGCGGCCTACGAGCAGTACTTC
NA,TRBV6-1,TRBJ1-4,CASLTVLNEKLFF,TGTGCCAGTTTAACAGTGCTTAATGAAAAACTGTTTTTT
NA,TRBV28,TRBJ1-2,CASSTGRYGYTF,TGTGCCAGCAGTACGGGAAGATATGGCTACACCTTC
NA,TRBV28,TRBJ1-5,CASSRNSNQPQHF,TGTGCCAGCAGTCGTAATAGCAATCAGCCCCAGCATTTT
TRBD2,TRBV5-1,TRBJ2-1,CASSFQSLGTSGRKDNEQFF,TGCGCCAGCAGCTTTCAAAGCCTCGGGACTAGCGGAAGAAAGGACAATGAGCAGTTCTTC
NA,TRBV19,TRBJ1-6,CASKGDSPLHF,TGTGCCTCCAAGGGAGATTCACCCCTCCACTTT
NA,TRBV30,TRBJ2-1,CAWSTRGLSSYNEQFF,TGTGCCTGGAGTACCCGTGGACTTTCATCCTACAATGAGCAGTTCTTC
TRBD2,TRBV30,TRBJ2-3,CACLDPQRESTDTQYF,TGTGCCTGCTTAGACCCCCAGCGGGAGAGCACAGATACGCAGTATTTT
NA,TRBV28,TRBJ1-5,CASSSQNQPQHF,TGTGCCAGCAGTTCCCAAAATCAGCCCCAGCATTTT